This is a list of T cell receptor beta chains from one sample in a study of T cells in localized non-small cell lung cancer. Profiled with immunoSEQ multiplex PCR; TCRdb holds only in-frame clones, not every one. The sample has some 1,400 clones, roughly a third seen once. The sequencing here drew on lung tumor tissue, taken before any cancer treatment. The receptors stem from a man aged 40 to 70 with stage II lung adenocarcinoma. Each CDR3 is given with its conserved first and last residue. A D gene is named only where the DNA matches it firmly. Rows may omit the clone size; those that give it use once, few, many or a size class.

>NA|TRBJ2-1|NA|TRBV12-5
CASGLVRNGNEQFF
TGTGCTAGTGGTTTGGTGAGAAATGGCAATGAGCAGTTCTTC
>few|TRBJ2-1|NA|TRBV7-4
CASSPGGGYNEQFF
TGTGCCAGCAGCCCCGGGGGCGGTTACAATGAGCAGTTCTTC
>NA|TRBJ2-1|TRBD2|TRBV19
CASNGGEGYNEQFF
TGTGCCAGTAACGGCGGGGAGGGCTACAATGAGCAGTTCTTC
>NA|TRBJ2-5|NA|TRBV15
CATSRGQGQETQYF
TGTGCCACCAGCAGAGGTCAGGGGCAAGAGACCCAGTACTTC
>NA|TRBJ1-3|NA|TRBV30
CAWSVVYRVWDTIYF
TGTGCCTGGAGTGTAGTCTACAGGGTCTGGGACACCATATATTTT
>NA|TRBJ1-1|TRBD1|TRBV30
CAWTSRQGRAFF
TGTGCCTGGACTAGTAGACAGGGGAGAGCTTTCTTT
>NA|TRBJ2-5|NA|TRBV11-3
CASSFVIGPKETQYF
TGTGCCAGCAGCTTCGTGATTGGGCCTAAAGAGACCCAGTACTTC
>NA|TRBJ1-2|NA|TRBV19
CASSIDWEGTAGYTF
TGTGCCAGTAGTATAGATTGGGAGGGGACGGCTGGCTACACCTTC
>few|TRBJ1-3|NA|TRBV7-1
CASSVGREISGNTIYF
TGTGCCAGCAGCGTAGGAAGGGAAATCTCTGGAAACACCATATATTTT
>few|TRBJ2-7|TRBD2|TRBV23-1
CASSQESGRVYEQYF
TGCGCCAGCAGCCAGGAGAGCGGGAGGGTCTACGAGCAGTACTTC
>medium-sized|TRBJ1-1|NA|TRBV11-3
CASTLAGAGNTEAFF
TGTGCCAGCACCCTGGCGGGGGCGGGGAACACTGAAGCTTTCTTT
>NA|TRBJ1-1|NA|TRBV18
CASSPKEGVRAFF
TGTGCCAGCTCACCCAAGGAAGGGGTAAGAGCTTTCTTT
>large|TRBJ2-3|NA|TRBV11-3
CASSLDAIYSTDTQYF
TGTGCCAGCAGCTTGGACGCCATATATAGCACAGATACGCAGTATTTT
>NA|TRBJ1-1|TRBD1|TRBV6-8
CASSSTGVRTEAFF
TGTGCCAGCAGTTCGACAGGGGTGAGGACTGAAGCTTTCTTT
>few|TRBJ2-3|NA|TRBV4-1
CASSREFGDTQYF
TGCGCCAGCAGCCGAGAATTCGGGGATACGCAGTATTTT
>NA|TRBJ1-1|NA|TRBV11-3
CASTRGAGGSTEAFF
TGTGCCAGCACTCGCGGGGCAGGAGGGAGCACTGAAGCTTTCTTT
>medium-sized|TRBJ1-2|NA|TRBV11-3
CASSSELGNYGYTF
TGTGCCAGCAGCTCTGAGTTAGGCAACTATGGCTACACCTTC
>NA|TRBJ2-1|TRBD1|TRBV11-3
CASSSRTGKNEQFF
TGTGCCAGCAGCTCCCGGACAGGGAAGAATGAGCAGTTCTTC
>NA|TRBJ2-1|TRBD2|TRBV19
CASRRGGSSYNEQFF
TGTGCCAGTAGGAGGGGCGGGAGCTCCTACAATGAGCAGTTCTTC
>NA|TRBJ2-7|NA|TRBV23-1
CASSQSPRANTYEQYF
TGCGCCAGCAGTCAATCTCCCAGGGCAAACACCTACGAGCAGTACTTC
>few|TRBJ2-2|TRBD1|TRBV6-8
CASKGQSTLTGELFF
TGTGCCAGCAAGGGACAGAGCACGCTCACCGGGGAGCTGTTTTTT
>NA|TRBJ1-1|TRBD1|TRBV25-1
CASSEGDRDTEAFF
TGTGCCAGCAGTGAAGGGGACAGGGACACTGAAGCTTTCTTT
>NA|TRBJ2-2|TRBD2|TRBV30
CAWKEAGAGTGELFF
TGTGCCTGGAAGGAAGCGGGAGCAGGAACCGGGGAGCTGTTTTTT
>few|TRBJ2-3|NA|TRBV9
CASSVGSGVTDTQYF
TGTGCCAGCAGCGTAGGCAGCGGAGTCACAGATACGCAGTATTTT
>few|TRBJ2-2|NA|TRBV6-8
CASRFGRGSGTGELFF
TGTGCCAGCCGCTTTGGCAGGGGCTCAGGCACCGGGGAGCTGTTTTTT
>few|TRBJ1-4|TRBD1|TRBV4-1
CASSQGNTGVVLEKLFF
TGCGCCAGCAGCCAAGGAAACACAGGGGTAGTACTGGAAAAACTGTTTTTT
>NA|TRBJ2-3|NA|TRBV19
CASSDRGATDTQYF
TGTGCCAGTAGCGATAGGGGGGCCACAGATACGCAGTATTTT
>NA|TRBJ2-1|TRBD1|TRBV18
CASSPLEGGGEQFF
TGTGCCAGCTCACCACTAGAAGGGGGCGGTGAGCAGTTCTTC
>NA|TRBJ2-7|TRBD2|TRBV11-3
CASSSLGGSGNEQYF
TGTGCCAGCAGCTCCCTCGGGGGTAGCGGGAACGAGCAGTACTTC